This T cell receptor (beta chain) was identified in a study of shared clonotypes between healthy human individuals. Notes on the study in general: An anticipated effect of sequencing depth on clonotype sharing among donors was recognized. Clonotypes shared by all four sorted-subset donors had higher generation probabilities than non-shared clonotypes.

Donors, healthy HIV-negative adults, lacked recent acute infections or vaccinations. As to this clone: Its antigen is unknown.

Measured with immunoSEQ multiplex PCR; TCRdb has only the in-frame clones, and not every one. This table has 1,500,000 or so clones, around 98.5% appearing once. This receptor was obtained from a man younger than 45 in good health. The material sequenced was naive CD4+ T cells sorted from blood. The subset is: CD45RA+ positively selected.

This CDR3 is CASSLLLAGDGNEQFF. The DNA for the CDR3 is TGCGCCAGCAGCTTGTTACTAGCGGGAGACGGAAATGAGCAGTTCTTC. This rearrangement joins TRBV5-1 to TRBJ2-1; 11 bases are a match to TRBD2. CDR3 length equals 16 residues. Trimming cost V 1 base and J 7 bases; bases outside gene matches: 7. Germline V gene sequence: CDR1 SGHRS, CDR2 YFSETQ.